The next 17 T cell receptor beta chains were all read from a single sample in a study of monozygotic twins with inflammatory bowel disease. TCRdb re-called the 5' RACE reads and shows each CDR3 protein once, DNA omitted. Recorded for this sample: tens of thousands of distinct CDR3 sequences. Sequencing used blood. These receptors were obtained from a human donor with ulcerative colitis or Crohn's disease, or a healthy co-twin of an affected twin (not recorded which).

This chain connects TRBV11-2 to TRBJ2-3; TCRdb's D gene call, TRBD1, goes unchecked for lack of DNA. Germline loops: CDR1 SGHAT, CDR2 FQNNGV. There are 15 residues in the CDR3. CDR3 amino acids: CASSLGAGGSDTQYF. The whole variable domain, remainder taken from reference TRBV11-2 and TRBJ2-3, is EAGVAQSPRYKIIEKRQSVAFWCNPISGHATLYWYQQILGQGPKLLIQFQNNGVVDDSQLPKDRFSAERLKGVDSTLKIQPAKLEDSAVYLCASSLGAGGSDTQYFGPGTRLTVL.

J is TRBJ2-5 and V is TRBV12-3 or TRBV12-4. The CDR3 has 12 residues. The CDR3 sequence is CASRGSSETQYF.

The rearrangement links TRBV28 to TRBJ2-7; TCRdb proposes TRBD1, but this gene call is untestable without DNA. The CDR3 has 15 residues. The germline V gene encodes CDR1 MDHEN and CDR2 SYDVKM. CDR3 protein: CASSLGISGYLNMEF.

V and J are TRBV6-6 and TRBJ1-2. Germline CDR1 MNHNY, CDR2 SVGAGI (reference sequence). This CDR3 spans 11 amino acids. The chain's CDR3 is CASSPRDGYTF.

This CDR3 is CASSLASVRQPQHF. J is TRBJ1-5 and V is TRBV7-9. Germline lookup yields CDR1 SEHNR and CDR2 FQNEAQ (reference sequence). The CDR3 runs to 14 residues. The full variable domain, completed using reference TRBV7-9 and TRBJ1-5, is DTGVSQNPRHKITKRGQNVTFRCDPISEHNRLYWYRQTLGQGPEFLTYFQNEAQLEKSRLLSDRFSAERPKGSFSTLEIQRTEQGDSAMYLCASSLASVRQPQHFGDGTRLSIL.

The chain uses TRBV2 and TRBJ2-2. Germline CDR1 reads SNHLY; CDR2 reads FYNNEI. This CDR3 has 15 residues. The CDR3 here is CASSPDLANTGELFF.

The V call is TRBV7-2, the J call TRBJ2-7; the TCRdb D gene call, TRBD1, has no DNA to confirm it. CDR1 and CDR2 (germline): SGHTA, FQGNSA. The CDR3 spans 15 residues. The CDR3 protein is CASSLWTGGTYEQYF.

The rearrangement uses TRBV3-1 and TRBJ2-4. The CDR3 sequence is 14 residues long. Germline loops: CDR1 LGHDT, CDR2 YNNKEL (reference sequence). The CDR3 spells CASSLTAAKNIQYF.

The J gene is TRBJ2-3, the V gene TRBV7-2; TCRdb gives TRBD2 as the D gene, but with no DNA this cannot be confirmed. The germline gives CDR1 SGHTA, CDR2 FQGNSA. The CDR3 has 15 residues. The CDR3 spells CASSLAGRDTDTQYF. Full variable domain (outside the CDR3, taken from reference TRBV7-2 and TRBJ2-3): GAGVSQSPSNKVTEKGKDVELRCDPISGHTALYWYRQSLGQGLEFLIYFQGNSAPDKSGLPSDRFSAERTGGSVSTLTIQRTQQEDSAVYLCASSLAGRDTDTQYFGPGTRLTVL.

V and J are TRBV19 and TRBJ2-2. The CDR3 is 13 residues long. Looked up from germline, CDR1 is LNHDA and CDR2 is SQIVND (reference sequence). CDR3 amino acids: CASSGRYTGELFF.

This rearrangement joins TRBV20-1 to TRBJ1-4. The CDR3 contains 15 residues. Per germline, CDR1 DFQATT and CDR2 SNEGSKA (reference sequence). CDR3 sequence: CSARDPEGSNEKLFF.

This chain links TRBV28 with TRBJ2-7; there is no DNA to check the TCRdb D call of TRBD1. This CDR3 is built from 13 residues. From germline, CDR1 is MDHEN and CDR2 SYDVKM. CDR3 protein: CASSTREFREQYF. The full variable domain, rest sourced from reference TRBV28 and TRBJ2-7, is DVKVTQSSRYLVKRTGEKVFLECVQDMDHENMFWYRQDPGLGLRLIYFSYDVKMKEKGDIPEGYSVSREKKERFSLILESASTNQTSMYLCASSTREFREQYFGPGTRLTVT.

The chain joins TRBV7-2 to TRBJ2-3; no DNA is available, so the TRBD2 call from TCRdb remains unchecked. In germline, CDR1 is SGHTA, CDR2 FQGNSA. The CDR3 is 13 amino acids. CDR3 residues: CASSFNGPNTQYF.

This chain uses TRBV5-1 with TRBJ1-4. The CDR3 consists of 14 residues. Germline-derived CDR1 and CDR2 are SGHRS and YFSETQ. The CDR3 protein is CASSSEAVGEKLFF.

The CDR3: CSARYGGGNQPQHF. V gene TRBV20-1 combines with J gene TRBJ1-5; TCRdb designates TRBD1, a call that cannot be tested without DNA. This CDR3 is 14 amino acids long. The germline CDR1 and CDR2 sequences are DFQATT and SNEGSKA (reference sequence).

The chain carries TRBV5-1 and TRBJ2-7. Germline V gene sequence: CDR1 SGHRS, CDR2 YFSETQ. There are 14 residues in the CDR3. CDR3 in amino acids: CASSLVPGPYEQYF.

This chain joins TRBV11-1 and TRBJ2-1; TCRdb's D call, TRBD1, is unchecked because there is no DNA. The CDR3 runs 16 residues. The V gene's germline CDR1 is SGHAT and CDR2 FQDESV (reference sequence). The CDR3 reads CASSLKAGQGYNEQFF.